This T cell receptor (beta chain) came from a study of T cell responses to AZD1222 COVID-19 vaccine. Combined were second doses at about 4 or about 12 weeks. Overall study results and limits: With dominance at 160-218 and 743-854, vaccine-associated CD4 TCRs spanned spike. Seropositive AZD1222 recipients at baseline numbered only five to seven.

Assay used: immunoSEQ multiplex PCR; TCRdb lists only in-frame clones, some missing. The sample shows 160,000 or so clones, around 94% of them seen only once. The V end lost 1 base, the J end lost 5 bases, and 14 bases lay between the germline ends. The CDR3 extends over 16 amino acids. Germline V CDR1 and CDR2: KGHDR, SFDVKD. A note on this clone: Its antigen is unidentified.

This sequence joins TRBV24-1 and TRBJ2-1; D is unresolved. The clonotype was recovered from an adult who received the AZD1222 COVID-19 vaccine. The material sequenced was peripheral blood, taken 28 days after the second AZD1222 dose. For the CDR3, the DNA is TGTGCCACCAGTGATTTTGACGCGCCTGGCCACAATGAGCAGTTCTTC. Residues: CATSDFDAPGHNEQFF.